This note documents a single T cell receptor beta chain sequence. No antigen is known for it. Molecular barcoded adaptors covering alpha/delta and beta/gamma chains were used on 400 to 450 ng RNA. Each CDR3 protein gets one entry after TCRdb re-called the reads with MiXCR. The sample has about 39,000 distinct CDR3 sequences, about 13% seen once. These data belong to a study of read filtering for tumor transcriptome and immune sequencing. Across the study: Among patients, approximately 16 were male and some 15 female, aged about 45 to 85 (mean around 68). R-ISS stage counts were about 8 for I, about 15 for II, roughly seven for III. Study findings and constraints: Without single-read clonotypes, shared clonotype proportions correlated more between IR-seq and RNA-seq.

The sequence was obtained from a donor aged 40 or older with multiple myeloma. Sequencing was performed on a population of CD138-negative cells sorted from bone marrow.

The CDR3, as DNA: TGTGCCAGCAGCTTACAGGGTCGGGACTATGGCTACACCTTC. Amino acid sequence: CASSLQGRDYGYTF. This chain connects TRBV5-5 to TRBJ1-2, with D perhaps matching TRBD1 (6 bases). This CDR3 has 14 residues. CDR1 SGHKS and CDR2 YYEKEE come from the germline V gene (reference sequence). Trimming removed 2 bases at V and 3 bases at J, with 11 bases between.